These 17 T cell receptor beta chains came from one sample sequenced in a study of cytomegalovirus exposure and HLA in healthy donors. Use of 60 Vbeta and 13 Jbeta primers characterized the PCR. Sequencing was performed with immunoSEQ multiplex PCR; in TCRdb, only in-frame clones are kept and a portion is missing. The sample carries 110,000 to 150,000 clones, 65% to 75% recorded once. The sequencing sample was made of PBMCs. The receptors shown here come from a man aged 55 to 70 in good health and CMV-seronegative.

This sequence joins TRBV19 and TRBJ2-1, with 7 bases fitting TRBD2. After removal of 3 bases from V and 3 bases from J, the junction contained 8 bases not matched to a gene. CDR3 length: 16 amino acids. In germline, CDR1 is LNHDA, CDR2 SQIVND (reference sequence). This CDR3 is CASSMLGTINYNEQFF. The CDR3 DNA follows: TGTGCCAGTAGTATGCTCGGGACTATTAACTACAATGAGCAGTTCTTC.

The chain has TRBV7-7 and TRBJ1-4, with 8 bases that match TRBD1. CDR3 size: 13 residues. The V gene end was trimmed by 5 bases and the J gene end by 4 bases; junction bases not matched to a gene: 0. Germline CDR1 reads SSHAT; CDR2 reads FNYEAQ (reference sequence). The CDR3, as DNA: TGTGCCAGCAGCGACAGGGGTAATGAAAAACTGTTTTTT. Amino acids: CASSDRGNEKLFF.

In this sample, this clone turned up once. V gene TRBV30 combines with J gene TRBJ2-1; D is unclear. Trimming removed 4 bases at V and 8 bases at J, with 24 bases between. The CDR3 contains 16 residues. The germline V gene encodes CDR1 GTSNPN and CDR2 SVGIG (reference sequence). The CDR3 DNA reads as TGTGCCTGGAAATCGAAGCCGGCGGATCGATGGGATGAGCAGTTCTTC. This translates into CAWKSKPADRWDEQFF. The variable domain in full, with the rest retrieved from reference TRBV30 and TRBJ2-1, is SQTIHQWPATLVQPVGSPLSLECTVEGTSNPNLYWYRQAAGRGLQLLFYSVGIGQISSEVPQNLSASRPQDRQFILSSKKLLLSDSGFYLCAWKSKPADRWDEQFFGPGTRLTVL.

This clone has only a few counts. The chain is built from TRBV7-2 and TRBJ2-7, with TRBD2 as a possible D gene (5 bases). Germline V gene sequence: CDR1 SGHTA, CDR2 FQGNSA. The CDR3 has 13 residues. V was shortened by 5 bases and J by 2 bases, with 10 bases between the two germline ends. This CDR3 reads CASSPAVPYEQYF. The CDR3 region has the DNA TGTGCCAGCAGCCCAGCGGTCCCCTACGAGCAGTACTTC. Variable domain in full (rest from reference TRBV7-2 and TRBJ2-7): GAGVSQSPSNKVTEKGKDVELRCDPISGHTALYWYRQSLGQGLEFLIYFQGNSAPDKSGLPSDRFSAERTGGSVSTLTIQRTQQEDSAVYLCASSPAVPYEQYFGPGTRLTVT.

The chain joins TRBV19 to TRBJ2-7; TRBD1 matches 12 bases. This CDR3 contains 15 residues. The trim removed 5 bases at V and 4 bases at J, leaving 6 bases unmatched. Germline values: CDR1 LNHDA, CDR2 SQIVND (reference sequence). The CDR3 bases are TGTGCCAGTAGTGTCGGGACAGGGGGCTCGTACGAGCAGTACTTC. Translated, it gives CASSVGTGGSYEQYF.

The gene calls are TRBV25-1 and TRBJ2-1, with TRBD2 as a possible D gene (5 bases). V was shortened by 1 base and J by 2 bases, with 12 bases between the two germline ends. There are 16 residues in the CDR3. Germline values: CDR1 MGHDK, CDR2 SYGVNS. The CDR3 DNA follows: TGTGCCAGCAGTGAATCCCGGGGTTATACCTACAATGAGCAGTTCTTC. Its translation: CASSESRGYTYNEQFF.

The chain uses TRBV27 and TRBJ2-7; 8 bases are shared with TRBD1. CDR3 length: 16 residues. From germline, CDR1 is MNHEY and CDR2 SMNVEV (reference sequence). The trim removed 5 bases at V and 2 bases at J, leaving 11 bases unmatched. The CDR3 region is CASSPRLRTGTYEQYF. The CDR3 region has the DNA TGTGCCAGCAGTCCCCGACTGAGGACAGGGACCTACGAGCAGTACTTC.

The chain joins TRBV7-9 to TRBJ2-1; 7 bases are shared with TRBD2. There are 14 residues in the CDR3. Germline V gives CDR1 SEHNR, CDR2 FQNEAQ (reference sequence). Trimming at V came to 4 bases and at J to 7 bases, leaving 7 bases not matched to a gene. CDR3 amino acids: CASSYLAEWNEQFF. In DNA form, the CDR3 reads TGTGCCAGCAGCTACCTAGCGGAGTGGAATGAGCAGTTCTTC.

This rearrangement joins TRBV5-1 to TRBJ1-2, with TRBD1 matching 10 bases. The CDR3 runs 17 residues. Germline V gene lookup returns CDR1 SGHRS and CDR2 YFSETQ. V was clipped by 3 bases and J by 8 bases; unmatched bases: 16. The CDR3: CASSYGGGQGSSQGYTF. In DNA, the CDR3 is TGCGCCAGCAGCTACGGGGGGGGACAGGGGTCCAGCCAGGGCTACACCTTC.

This clone was observed a handful of times. J is TRBJ2-3 and V is TRBV29-1; 9 bases are shared with TRBD2. V was pared by 4 bases and J by 9 bases, with 2 bases of the junction left unmatched. The germline CDR1 and CDR2 sequences are SQVTM and ANQGSEA. CDR3 length: 11 amino acids. The DNA of the CDR3 is TGCAGCGTTGTTAGCGGGAGAACGCAGTATTTT. Protein product: CSVVSGRTQYF.

The gene calls are TRBV19 and TRBJ1-1, with D perhaps matching TRBD1 (6 bases). CDR1 is LNHDA and CDR2 is SQIVND in the germline V gene (reference sequence). The CDR3 has 13 residues. V shed 6 bases and J shed 5 bases, with 13 bases lying between them. CDR3 protein: CASRLQGGTEAFF. CDR3 in DNA: TGTGCCAGTAGGCTACAGGGTGGTACTGAAGCTTTCTTT.

This clone was recorded a few times. The chain couples TRBV5-6 to TRBJ2-7; a weak D match, TRBD2 (6 bases). The CDR3 spans 13 residues. V was shortened by 1 base and J by 4 bases, with 9 bases between the two germline ends. Germline V gene sequence: CDR1 SGHDT, CDR2 YYEEEE. The DNA for the CDR3 is TGTGCCAGCAGCTTGCCGGGAGTTTACGAGCAGTACTTC. Amino acids: CASSLPGVYEQYF.

V usage is TRBV4-1 and J usage is TRBJ1-2, with D tentatively TRBD1 (5 bases). Trimming cost V 0 bases and J 6 bases, with 17 bases left between them. Germline assignment: CDR1 MGHRA and CDR2 YSYEKL. The CDR3 spans 16 residues. CDR3 DNA: TGCGCCAGCAGCCAAGATACGGCAGGGTGGAGAGATGGCTACACCTTC. This sequence encodes CASSQDTAGWRDGYTF.

The chain carries TRBV18 and TRBJ1-1, with 8 nucleotides matching TRBD1. CDR1 and CDR2 from the germline V gene are KGHSH and LQKENI. With V trimmed by 5 bases and J by 3 bases, 8 bases remained unmatched. CDR3 length: 15 residues. The CDR3 bases are TGTGCCAGCTCAGCGCAGGGGGCCCGGGACACTGAAGCTTTCTTT. This translates into CASSAQGARDTEAFF.

This clone appeared a few times. The chain couples TRBV5-4 to TRBJ2-7, with 10 bases identical to TRBD1. Germline CDR1 SGHNT, CDR2 YYREEE (reference sequence). V was pared by 4 bases and J by 5 bases, with 9 bases of the junction left unmatched. This CDR3 contains 15 residues. CDR3 residues: CASSPMGTGAHEQYF. The DNA of the CDR3 is TGTGCCAGCAGCCCCATGGGGACAGGGGCCCACGAGCAGTACTTC. The variable domain in full, completed from reference TRBV5-4 and TRBJ2-7, reads ETGVTQSPTHLIKTRGQQVTLRCSSQSGHNTVSWYQQALGQGPQFIFQYYREEENGRGNFPPRFSGLQFPNYSSELNVNALELDDSALYLCASSPMGTGAHEQYFGPGTRLTVT.

The chain recombines TRBV9 with TRBJ1-2; no definite D call. Germline V lookup: CDR1 SGDLS, CDR2 YYNGEE. The CDR3 consists of 14 residues. The germline V and J ends were trimmed by 6 bases and 6 bases, with 18 bases remaining between them. Here the CDR3 reads CASTETGVLDGYTF. The CDR3 nucleotides are TGTGCCAGCACAGAGACGGGAGTTCTTGATGGCTACACCTTC.

The chain has TRBV10-3 and TRBJ2-1; 9 nucleotides line up with TRBD2. The CDR3 extends over 16 amino acids. CDR1 is ENHRY, CDR2 SYGVKD, per germline. V was pared by 2 bases and J by 3 bases, with 5 bases of the junction left unmatched. Here the CDR3 reads CAISEGASGIYNEQFF. The CDR3 DNA reads as TGTGCCATCAGTGAGGGGGCTAGCGGGATCTACAATGAGCAGTTCTTC.